These T cell receptor beta chains were read from a single sample in a study of blood T cell repertoires in COVID-19. Data came from immunoSEQ multiplex PCR; TCRdb stores just in-frame clones and leaves some out. The table lists 90,000 to 110,000 clones, approximately 80% of them singletons. Sequencing input: peripheral blood. Receptors originate from a woman of 80 years or more with active or convalescent COVID-19. The CDR3 runs from the conserved cysteine through the conserved F or W. The order of the fields is D gene, CDR3 length, clone size, V gene, J gene, CDR3 protein, CDR3 DNA. The D gene is left open where the match is weak. For some rows the clone size is stated as once, few or many, or as a class when expanded; others skip it.

D gene: TRBD1; CDR3 length: 14; clone size: -; V gene: TRBV5-1; J gene: TRBJ1-1; CDR3 protein: CASSFNRGKGEAFF; CDR3 DNA: TGCGCCAGCAGCTTTAACAGGGGGAAGGGCGAAGCTTTCTTT
D gene: TRBD2; CDR3 length: 15; clone size: few; V gene: TRBV27; J gene: TRBJ2-1; CDR3 protein: CASTPLLAGHNEQFF; CDR3 DNA: TGTGCCAGCACCCCTCTACTAGCGGGGCACAATGAGCAGTTCTTC
D gene: -; CDR3 length: 15; clone size: once; V gene: TRBV28; J gene: TRBJ2-1; CDR3 protein: CASSRPGLRSNEQFF; CDR3 DNA: TGTGCCAGCAGTCGTCCGGGACTCCGGAGCAATGAGCAGTTCTTC
D gene: TRBD2; CDR3 length: 17; clone size: -; V gene: TRBV7-8; J gene: TRBJ2-7; CDR3 protein: CASSSKLAGGPLYEQYF; CDR3 DNA: TGTGCCAGCAGCTCGAAGCTAGCGGGAGGTCCCCTCTACGAGCAGTACTTC
D gene: TRBD1; CDR3 length: 15; clone size: few; V gene: TRBV19; J gene: TRBJ2-1; CDR3 protein: CASRATGVSYNEQFF; CDR3 DNA: TGTGCCAGTAGGGCGACAGGGGTCTCCTACAATGAGCAGTTCTTC
D gene: TRBD1; CDR3 length: 14; clone size: -; V gene: TRBV5-6; J gene: TRBJ1-2; CDR3 protein: CASSLGGGPVGYTF; CDR3 DNA: TGTGCCAGCAGCTTGGGAGGGGGCCCGGTTGGCTACACCTTC
D gene: TRBD1; CDR3 length: 14; clone size: -; V gene: TRBV9; J gene: TRBJ1-2; CDR3 protein: CASSVGDRGYGYTF; CDR3 DNA: TGTGCCAGCAGCGTAGGGGACAGGGGATATGGCTACACCTTC
D gene: TRBD1; CDR3 length: 13; clone size: -; V gene: TRBV11-2; J gene: TRBJ2-7; CDR3 protein: CASSRGQGREQYF; CDR3 DNA: TGTGCCAGCAGCAGGGGACAGGGCCGCGAGCAGTACTTC
D gene: TRBD2; CDR3 length: 17; clone size: -; V gene: TRBV28; J gene: TRBJ2-1; CDR3 protein: CASSPSPSAGASNEQFF; CDR3 DNA: TGTGCCAGCAGTCCCTCCCCGTCGGCGGGAGCTTCGAATGAGCAGTTCTTC
D gene: TRBD1; CDR3 length: 18; clone size: few; V gene: TRBV7-9; J gene: TRBJ1-2; CDR3 protein: CASSRARDRGVQNYGYTF; CDR3 DNA: TGTGCCAGCAGCCGTGCCCGGGACAGGGGTGTACAGAACTATGGCTACACCTTC
D gene: -; CDR3 length: 13; clone size: -; V gene: TRBV19; J gene: TRBJ1-1; CDR3 protein: CASATGRNTEAFF; CDR3 DNA: TGTGCCAGTGCTACAGGGAGGAACACTGAAGCTTTCTTT
D gene: -; CDR3 length: 14; clone size: -; V gene: TRBV3-1/TRBV3-2; J gene: TRBJ2-6; CDR3 protein: CASSQVGGANVLTF; CDR3 DNA: TGTGCCAGCAGCCAAGTCGGGGGGGCCAACGTCCTGACTTTC
D gene: -; CDR3 length: 14; clone size: -; V gene: TRBV7-3; J gene: TRBJ2-2; CDR3 protein: CASSTQDRSGELFF; CDR3 DNA: TGTGCCAGCAGCACCCAGGACAGATCCGGGGAGCTGTTTTTT
D gene: TRBD1; CDR3 length: 15; clone size: -; V gene: TRBV5-8; J gene: TRBJ2-4; CDR3 protein: CASSRMGQGANIQYF; CDR3 DNA: TGTGCCAGCAGCCGGATGGGGCAGGGGGCAAACATTCAGTACTTC
D gene: -; CDR3 length: 12; clone size: -; V gene: TRBV10-3; J gene: TRBJ2-1; CDR3 protein: CAISEMGGEQFF; CDR3 DNA: TGTGCCATCAGTGAGATGGGAGGTGAGCAGTTCTTC
D gene: -; CDR3 length: 14; clone size: -; V gene: TRBV10-3; J gene: TRBJ2-5; CDR3 protein: CAISESQGMETQYF; CDR3 DNA: TGTGCCATCAGTGAGTCGCAGGGAATGGAGACCCAGTACTTC
D gene: TRBD2; CDR3 length: 14; clone size: once; V gene: TRBV7-3; J gene: TRBJ2-1; CDR3 protein: CASSRGTSEAEQFF; CDR3 DNA: TGTGCCAGCAGCCGCGGGACTAGCGAGGCTGAGCAGTTCTTC
D gene: -; CDR3 length: 13; clone size: -; V gene: TRBV12-3/TRBV12-4; J gene: TRBJ1-2; CDR3 protein: CATKAQGPPGYTF; CDR3 DNA: TGTGCCACCAAAGCACAGGGACCACCAGGCTACACCTTC
D gene: TRBD2; CDR3 length: 15; clone size: -; V gene: TRBV5-1; J gene: TRBJ2-5; CDR3 protein: CASSRSGGRGETQYF; CDR3 DNA: TGCGCCAGCAGCCGAAGCGGGGGGCGCGGAGAGACCCAGTACTTC
D gene: -; CDR3 length: 13; clone size: -; V gene: TRBV7-2; J gene: TRBJ2-7; CDR3 protein: CASSLGGPYEQYF; CDR3 DNA: TGTGCCAGCAGCCTGGGGGGACCCTACGAGCAGTACTTC
D gene: -; CDR3 length: 15; clone size: -; V gene: TRBV4-2; J gene: TRBJ2-3; CDR3 protein: CASSYEGQPTDTQYF; CDR3 DNA: TGTGCCAGCAGTTACGAGGGACAACCCACAGATACGCAGTATTTT
D gene: -; CDR3 length: 16; clone size: -; V gene: TRBV5-1; J gene: TRBJ2-5; CDR3 protein: CASSPLGMTFKETQYF; CDR3 DNA: TGCGCCAGCAGCCCTTTGGGTATGACATTCAAGGAGACCCAGTACTTC
D gene: TRBD1; CDR3 length: 17; clone size: -; V gene: TRBV19; J gene: TRBJ2-6; CDR3 protein: CASSTGQTSSGANVLTF; CDR3 DNA: TGTGCCAGTAGTACGGGACAGACCAGCTCTGGGGCCAACGTCCTGACTTTC
D gene: -; CDR3 length: 12; clone size: -; V gene: TRBV7-3; J gene: TRBJ2-1; CDR3 protein: CASSLRGAEQFF; CDR3 DNA: TGTGCCAGCAGCTTAAGGGGAGCAGAGCAGTTCTTC
D gene: -; CDR3 length: 13; clone size: once; V gene: TRBV19; J gene: TRBJ1-2; CDR3 protein: CASSLQGNLFYTF; CDR3 DNA: TGTGCCAGTAGTCTACAGGGCAACCTCTTCTACACCTTC
D gene: -; CDR3 length: 16; clone size: -; V gene: TRBV7-2; J gene: TRBJ1-6; CDR3 protein: CASSLRSVGVNSPLHF; CDR3 DNA: TGTGCCAGCAGCCTCCGTTCGGTCGGAGTTAATTCACCCCTCCACTTT
D gene: TRBD1; CDR3 length: 18; clone size: -; V gene: TRBV19; J gene: TRBJ1-5; CDR3 protein: CASSPRDRGLGSNQPQHF; CDR3 DNA: TGTGCCAGTAGCCCTCGGGACAGGGGACTTGGGAGCAATCAGCCCCAGCATTTT
D gene: TRBD2; CDR3 length: 17; clone size: -; V gene: TRBV6-4; J gene: TRBJ2-2; CDR3 protein: CASSDSGGQGGPGELFF; CDR3 DNA: TGTGCCAGCAGTGACTCCGGAGGGCAGGGAGGGCCCGGGGAGCTGTTTTTT
D gene: TRBD2; CDR3 length: 17; clone size: -; V gene: TRBV28; J gene: TRBJ2-1; CDR3 protein: CASSAPGLAGGYNEQFF; CDR3 DNA: TGTGCCAGCAGTGCTCCGGGACTAGCGGGAGGGTACAATGAGCAGTTCTTC
D gene: TRBD1; CDR3 length: 13; clone size: -; V gene: TRBV29-1; J gene: TRBJ1-1; CDR3 protein: CSARTGGGTEAFF; CDR3 DNA: TGCAGCGCCCGGACAGGGGGCGGCACTGAAGCTTTCTTT
D gene: TRBD1; CDR3 length: 14; clone size: few; V gene: TRBV7-2; J gene: TRBJ1-5; CDR3 protein: CASSPDRAGQPQHF; CDR3 DNA: TGTGCCAGCAGTCCAGACAGGGCGGGTCAGCCCCAGCATTTT
D gene: -; CDR3 length: 13; clone size: -; V gene: TRBV5-4; J gene: TRBJ1-2; CDR3 protein: CASSPTERYGYTF; CDR3 DNA: TGTGCCAGCAGCCCGACAGAGAGGTATGGCTACACCTTC
D gene: -; CDR3 length: 12; clone size: -; V gene: TRBV11-3; J gene: TRBJ2-1; CDR3 protein: CASSLDFDEQFF; CDR3 DNA: TGTGCCAGCAGCTTAGATTTCGATGAGCAGTTCTTC
D gene: -; CDR3 length: 14; clone size: many; V gene: TRBV29-1; J gene: TRBJ1-1; CDR3 protein: CSASQPRMNTEAFF; CDR3 DNA: TGCAGCGCCAGTCAACCCCGCATGAACACTGAAGCTTTCTTT
D gene: -; CDR3 length: 13; clone size: once; V gene: TRBV7-8; J gene: TRBJ1-2; CDR3 protein: CASSSRRLYGYTF; CDR3 DNA: TGTGCCAGCAGCTCCCGCAGGCTCTATGGCTACACCTTC
D gene: TRBD2; CDR3 length: 17; clone size: -; V gene: TRBV19; J gene: TRBJ2-7; CDR3 protein: CASSRRRTSGNSYEQYF; CDR3 DNA: TGTGCCAGTAGTCGTCGCCGGACTAGCGGGAACTCCTACGAGCAGTACTTC
D gene: -; CDR3 length: 11; clone size: -; V gene: TRBV6-4; J gene: TRBJ2-1; CDR3 protein: CATGRGNEQFF; CDR3 DNA: TGTGCCACCGGCCGAGGAAATGAGCAGTTCTTC
D gene: TRBD2; CDR3 length: 16; clone size: -; V gene: TRBV6-2/TRBV6-3; J gene: TRBJ2-1; CDR3 protein: CASSYRSSGSYNEQFF; CDR3 DNA: TGTGCCAGCAGTTACCGCTCTAGCGGCTCCTACAATGAGCAGTTCTTC
D gene: TRBD2; CDR3 length: 16; clone size: -; V gene: TRBV5-1; J gene: TRBJ2-5; CDR3 protein: CASSYWTSGTQETQYF; CDR3 DNA: TGCGCCAGCAGCTACTGGACTAGCGGAACCCAAGAGACCCAGTACTTC
D gene: -; CDR3 length: 12; clone size: -; V gene: TRBV12-3/TRBV12-4; J gene: TRBJ1-5; CDR3 protein: CASSFPDQPQHF; CDR3 DNA: TGTGCCAGCAGTTTTCCTGATCAGCCCCAGCATTTT
D gene: -; CDR3 length: 12; clone size: -; V gene: TRBV10-3; J gene: TRBJ1-3; CDR3 protein: CAISVLGNTIYF; CDR3 DNA: TGTGCCATCAGTGTTCTGGGAAACACCATATATTTT
D gene: -; CDR3 length: 11; clone size: -; V gene: TRBV2; J gene: TRBJ2-7; CDR3 protein: CASSVQGWQYF; CDR3 DNA: TGTGCCAGCAGTGTTCAGGGTTGGCAGTACTTC
D gene: -; CDR3 length: 12; clone size: -; V gene: TRBV11-2; J gene: TRBJ1-1; CDR3 protein: CASSLDTAEAFF; CDR3 DNA: TGTGCCAGCAGCTTAGATACGGCTGAAGCTTTCTTT
D gene: TRBD1; CDR3 length: 15; clone size: few; V gene: TRBV7-9; J gene: TRBJ2-5; CDR3 protein: CASSQRTGESETQYF; CDR3 DNA: TGTGCCAGCAGCCAGAGGACAGGGGAATCAGAGACCCAGTACTTC
D gene: TRBD2; CDR3 length: 16; clone size: -; V gene: TRBV7-2; J gene: TRBJ2-1; CDR3 protein: CASSLGWLAGENEQFF; CDR3 DNA: TGTGCCAGCAGCTTAGGATGGCTAGCGGGAGAGAATGAGCAGTTCTTC
D gene: TRBD1; CDR3 length: 15; clone size: -; V gene: TRBV5-1; J gene: TRBJ1-5; CDR3 protein: CASSLQGAGNQPQHF; CDR3 DNA: TGCGCCAGCAGCCTACAGGGGGCCGGCAATCAGCCCCAGCATTTT
D gene: TRBD1; CDR3 length: 14; clone size: -; V gene: TRBV7-8; J gene: TRBJ1-1; CDR3 protein: CASSFNTGEFEAFF; CDR3 DNA: TGTGCCAGCAGCTTCAACACAGGGGAGTTTGAAGCTTTCTTT
D gene: TRBD1; CDR3 length: 15; clone size: -; V gene: TRBV3-1/TRBV3-2; J gene: TRBJ1-2; CDR3 protein: CASSPSDRGSYGYTF; CDR3 DNA: TGTGCCAGCAGCCCTTCGGACAGGGGGAGCTATGGCTACACCTTC
D gene: TRBD2; CDR3 length: 14; clone size: -; V gene: TRBV24-1; J gene: TRBJ2-7; CDR3 protein: CATSAAGRDYEQYF; CDR3 DNA: TGTGCCACCAGTGCAGCGGGACGGGACTACGAGCAGTACTTC
D gene: TRBD1; CDR3 length: 16; clone size: few; V gene: TRBV7-9; J gene: TRBJ1-6; CDR3 protein: CASSLGGTGGNSPLHF; CDR3 DNA: TGTGCCAGCAGCTTAGGAGGGACAGGGGGCAATTCACCCCTCCACTTT
D gene: -; CDR3 length: 13; clone size: -; V gene: TRBV19; J gene: TRBJ2-2; CDR3 protein: CASIDYSTGELFF; CDR3 DNA: TGTGCCAGTATAGACTATTCAACCGGGGAGCTGTTTTTT
D gene: TRBD2; CDR3 length: 18; clone size: -; V gene: TRBV7-9; J gene: TRBJ2-1; CDR3 protein: CASSLGAGGGGTYNEQFF; CDR3 DNA: TGTGCCAGCAGCTTAGGTGCGGGAGGAGGGGGGACTTACAATGAGCAGTTCTTC
D gene: TRBD2; CDR3 length: 15; clone size: once; V gene: TRBV9; J gene: TRBJ2-1; CDR3 protein: CASSWGLADNNEQFF; CDR3 DNA: TGTGCCAGCAGCTGGGGACTAGCGGACAACAATGAGCAGTTCTTC
D gene: TRBD1; CDR3 length: 14; clone size: -; V gene: TRBV5-4; J gene: TRBJ1-2; CDR3 protein: CASRLGQGDYGYTF; CDR3 DNA: TGTGCCAGCAGATTGGGACAGGGAGACTATGGCTACACCTTC
D gene: TRBD2; CDR3 length: 18; clone size: -; V gene: TRBV27; J gene: TRBJ2-1; CDR3 protein: CASSFSASGRSSYNEQFF; CDR3 DNA: TGTGCCAGCAGTTTCTCGGCTAGCGGGAGATCGTCCTACAATGAGCAGTTCTTC
D gene: TRBD2; CDR3 length: 15; clone size: -; V gene: TRBV2; J gene: TRBJ2-1; CDR3 protein: CASRGLAGVYNEQFF; CDR3 DNA: TGTGCCAGCAGAGGACTAGCGGGAGTGTACAATGAGCAGTTCTTC
D gene: TRBD1; CDR3 length: 16; clone size: -; V gene: TRBV5-1; J gene: TRBJ1-1; CDR3 protein: CASRVTGGMRNTEAFF; CDR3 DNA: TGCGCCAGCCGGGTTACAGGGGGAATGAGGAACACTGAAGCTTTCTTT
D gene: TRBD1; CDR3 length: 14; clone size: -; V gene: TRBV2; J gene: TRBJ2-7; CDR3 protein: CASSESGQGYEQYF; CDR3 DNA: TGTGCCAGCAGTGAATCGGGACAGGGGTACGAGCAGTACTTC
D gene: -; CDR3 length: 17; clone size: -; V gene: TRBV21-1; J gene: TRBJ2-1; CDR3 protein: CASSKDSGPSSYNEQFF; CDR3 DNA: TGTGCCAGCAGCAAAGACAGCGGGCCCAGCTCCTACAATGAGCAGTTCTTC